This T cell receptor beta chain was observed in a study of OX40 agonist ivuxolimab in advanced cancers. Broader study findings: Those patients achieving a partial response at 0.1-3.0 mg/kg showed among the lowest clonal expansion.

The method was immunoSEQ multiplex PCR; TCRdb's version includes in-frame clones alone and lacks a portion of them. This sample yields tens of thousands of clones, of which around 87% are seen a single time; around 1.6% belongs to the top ten. Comments on this clone: Antigen: not known.

This TCR was sampled from an adult with an advanced solid tumor such as melanoma, head and neck, liver or kidney cancer. The material was CD4+ or CD8+ T cells sorted from blood, obtained in a trial of the OX40 agonist ivuxolimab.

The DNA for the CDR3 is TGCGCCAGCAGCACGGACGGCCTCGAAGCTTTCTTT. Translated, it gives CASSTDGLEAFF. The rearrangement joins TRBV5-1 to TRBJ1-1; D not resolved. This CDR3 contains 12 residues. Germline CDR1 is SGHRS and CDR2 is YFSETQ. Trimming took 4 bases from V and 8 from J, leaving 12 bases between them.